The present TCR beta chain was sequenced within a study of cytomegalovirus exposure and HLA in healthy donors. Study observations and caveats: Earlier findings revealed that most TCR beta V segments proved productive either about 90% or about 30% of the time.

The primer mix had 60 Vbeta and 13 Jbeta primers. Some clones are missing from TCRdb's copy, which holds only in-frame ones; the method was immunoSEQ multiplex PCR. The sample yields 100,000 to 150,000 clones, over 70% seen once. This CDR3 is 15 amino acids long. CDR1 and CDR2 (germline): SGHRS, YFSETQ. The V and J ends lost 1 base and 0 bases respectively, with 9 bases between them. A word on this clone: Its antigen is still unknown.

The TCR comes from a woman aged 18-30 years in good health and CMV-seronegative. This rearrangement joins TRBV5-1 to TRBJ2-3; no definite D call. The sequencing sample was made of PBMCs. The CDR3 is CASSLSPSSTDTQYF. The CDR3 coding sequence is TGCGCCAGCAGCTTGAGTCCCAGTAGCACAGATACGCAGTATTTT.